The sequence of this T cell receptor (beta chain) was determined in a study of T-cell memory formation after mild COVID-19. Each CDR3 protein is one row after TCRdb ran MiXCR on the 5' RACE reads. The sample carries fewer than 300,000 distinct CDR3 sequences, roughly 17% recorded once. V lost 5 bases to trimming and J lost 6 bases; unmatched junction nucleotides: 8. Germline-derived CDR1 and CDR2 are DFQATT and SNEGSKA (reference sequence). The CDR3 runs 14 residues. Input material: PBMCs or a T cell subset sorted from them (not recorded which). This rearrangement joins TRBV20-1 to TRBJ2-1; 9 bases match TRBD2. The sequence was obtained from a man aged 18-30 years who had mild COVID-19 (a few samples of this study predate the infection). Cell type and time point are not known. The CDR3: CSAPPAGGRNEQFF. The CDR3 coding sequence is TGCAGTGCTCCCCCTGCGGGGGGGCGCAATGAGCAGTTCTTC.